This TCR beta chain was recovered during a study of cytomegalovirus exposure and HLA in healthy donors. Background on the study: Earlier work reported 95 million to 130 million unique TCR beta sequences from some 170 million T cells.

This clone turned up a few times. Its antigen is unidentified. Germline CDR1 is SGHRS and CDR2 is YFSETQ. V dropped 4 bases and J dropped 4 bases, with 4 bases sitting between them. This CDR3 is 11 amino acids long. This PCR relied on a set of 60 Vbeta primers and 13 Jbeta primers. Some clones are missing from TCRdb's copy, which holds only in-frame ones; the method was immunoSEQ multiplex PCR. The data show some 99,000 clones, roughly 76% seen once. Regarding the study as a whole: Researchers counted roughly 160 TCR beta chains as cytomegalovirus-associated.

The sequence was collected from a female donor in good health and CMV-seronegative. Sequences were obtained from PBMCs. This chain links TRBV5-1 with TRBJ2-3; D remains unclear. CDR3 residues: CASSSADTQYF. The CDR3 DNA is TGCGCCAGCAGCAGCGCAGATACGCAGTATTTT.